The 9 T cell receptor beta chains listed next were all sequenced from one sample in a study of long-term antiretroviral therapy in people with HIV. Survey level was the resolution at which the v3.0 immunoSEQ assay ran. The data were produced by immunoSEQ multiplex PCR, yet TCRdb's version contains in-frame clones alone and is incomplete. The sample consists of roughly 29,000 clones, roughly 94% of them appearing once. Sequences were derived from unsorted PBMCs, sampled 5.3 years after starting antiretroviral therapy. The receptors come from a man between 50 and 59 years old with HIV.

The chain combines TRBV6-6 with TRBJ2-3; no reliable D call. This CDR3 has 14 amino acids. Germline CDR1 reads MNHNY; CDR2 reads SVGAGI (reference sequence). Between the trimmed V and J ends, which lost 0 bases and 0 bases, there was a span of 4 bases. CDR3 bases: TGTGCCAGCAGTTACTCGGGCAGCACAGATACGCAGTATTTT. This codes for CASSYSGSTDTQYF.

This sequence joins TRBV4-1 and TRBJ2-4; possible D gene TRBD2, 5 bases. Germline CDR1 reads MGHRA; CDR2 reads YSYEKL. The V gene lost 3 bases and the J gene lost 14 bases, with 17 bases spanning the gap. The CDR3 is made up of 13 amino acids. CDR3: CASSQDLLLAEYF. The CDR3 coding sequence is TGCGCCAGCAGCCAGGACTTATTGTTGGCGGAGTACTTC.

V gene TRBV6-1 combines with J gene TRBJ2-1; no definite D call. CDR1 is MNHNS and CDR2 is SASEGT in the germline V gene. Trimming removed 1 base at V and 12 bases at J, with 10 bases between. The CDR3 covers 12 residues. The CDR3 is CASSEVLLGQFF. In DNA, the CDR3 is TGTGCCAGCAGTGAAGTCCTTTTGGGGCAGTTCTTC.

This clone was seen once. The chain combines TRBV7-2 with TRBJ1-2, with 7 bases aligning to TRBD1. Germline V gives CDR1 SGHTA, CDR2 FQGNSA. The ends lost 7 bases at V and 7 bases at J; junction bases unmatched: 15. This CDR3 region has 15 residues. DNA of the CDR3: TGTGCCAGCACCCCAGGGGGGGACTATGGGGGTGGCTACACCTTC. Its protein product is CASTPGGDYGGGYTF.

The chain couples TRBV6-5 to TRBJ2-1; D unresolved. Between the trimmed V and J ends, which lost 2 bases and 3 bases, there was a span of 11 bases. The germline CDR1 and CDR2 sequences are MNHEY and SVGAGI. The CDR3 loop spans 15 amino acids. The CDR3 nucleotides are TGTGCCAGCAGTTACATCGAGACCGGCTACAATGAGCAGTTCTTC. Its protein product is CASSYIETGYNEQFF.

CDR3 in DNA: TGTGCCTGGAGTCTTGGACAGGGGATTCGGGAGCTGTTTTTT. It specifies CAWSLGQGIRELFF. The chain links TRBV30 to TRBJ2-2, with 9 nucleotides matching TRBD1. Germline trimming cut 2 bases from V and 9 bases from J; bases unmatched to any gene: 7. This CDR3 region has 14 residues. CDR1 GTSNPN and CDR2 SVGIG come from the germline V gene (reference sequence).

The gene calls are TRBV29-1 and TRBJ2-7; D gene ambiguous. CDR1 and CDR2 from the germline V gene are SQVTM and ANQGSEA. CDR3 length equals 12 residues. The ends were cut back, 4 bases at V and 3 bases at J, with 10 bases in the middle. This CDR3 reads CSVVDGGYEQYF. The CDR3 coding sequence is TGCAGCGTTGTCGATGGCGGCTACGAGCAGTACTTC.

V is TRBV4-2 and J is TRBJ2-2, with TRBD2 identical over 10 bases. V shed 1 base, J shed 5 bases, and the junction held 7 bases outside the gene matches. The CDR3 extends over 17 amino acids. Germline V lookup: CDR1 LGHNA, CDR2 YNFKEQ. The CDR3 DNA reads TGTGCCAGCAGCCAAGTCACAGCGGGGGGGCCGACCGGGGAGCTGTTTTTT. Encoded protein: CASSQVTAGGPTGELFF.

In its sample, this clone was seen a few times. The V and J genes are TRBV19 and TRBJ1-5; D remains unclear. V lost 0 bases to trimming and J lost 6 bases, with 12 bases between them. This CDR3 region has 15 residues. CDR1 is LNHDA, CDR2 SQIVND, per germline (reference sequence). In nucleotides, the CDR3 is TGTGCCAGTAGTATAGATCTATCATGGATTCAGCCCCAGCATTTT. This sequence encodes CASSIDLSWIQPQHF.